These 21 T cell receptor beta chains share one sample of origin, sequenced in a study of cytomegalovirus exposure and HLA in healthy donors. Amplification used 60 Vbeta primers and 13 Jbeta primers. Data came from immunoSEQ multiplex PCR; TCRdb stores just in-frame clones and leaves some out. The table lists 95,000 or so clones, about 86% of them singletons. The sample consisted of PBMCs. The receptors here all came from a woman between 65 and 79 years old in good health and CMV-seropositive.

The genes are TRBV6-6 and TRBJ2-2; TRBD1 is a possible D gene (6 bases). V dropped 3 bases and J dropped 6 bases, with 14 bases sitting between them. Germline V lookup: CDR1 MNHNY, CDR2 SVGAGI (reference sequence). CDR3 length: 15 amino acids. In DNA, the CDR3 is TGTGCCAGCAGTTATGGCAGGGGATCGGCCGGGGAGCTGTTTTTT. This gives the protein CASSYGRGSAGELFF.

The gene calls are TRBV27 and TRBJ2-1; 7 nucleotides align to TRBD2. Germline CDR1 is MNHEY and CDR2 is SMNVEV (reference sequence). The CDR3 consists of 18 residues. Losses at the gene ends were 5 bases for V and 7 bases for J; bases not matched to a gene: 20. CDR3 region: CASSPTLREGQVRNEQFF. The CDR3 coding sequence is TGTGCCAGCAGTCCTACTTTGAGGGAGGGCCAAGTTCGGAATGAGCAGTTCTTC.

The CDR3 here is CASQELQGTGGYTF. For the CDR3, the DNA is TGTGCCAGCCAGGAGCTACAGGGAACTGGGGGCTACACCTTC. The rearrangement joins TRBV7-2 to TRBJ1-2; D possibly corresponds to TRBD1 (6 bases). Trimming shortened V by 8 bases and J by 8 bases, and 21 bases separated the two germline ends. The CDR3 sequence is 14 residues long. Germline CDR1 is SGHTA and CDR2 is FQGNSA.

The chain carries TRBV7-3 and TRBJ2-5; D uncertain. The CDR3 is 13 residues long. Trimming took off 8 bases at V and 1 base at J, with 11 bases between the two ends. Germline values: CDR1 SGHTA, CDR2 FQGTGA. The CDR3 sequence is CASRRNGQETQYF. DNA for the CDR3: TGTGCCAGCCGCCGAAACGGCCAAGAGACCCAGTACTTC.

This clone turned up a few times. This chain uses TRBV10-3 with TRBJ1-2, with a weak D call TRBD1 (6 bases). Looked up from germline, CDR1 is ENHRY and CDR2 is SYGVKD. CDR3 length: 13 amino acids. Trimming took off 0 bases at V and 6 bases at J, with 8 bases between the two ends. The CDR3 loop reads CAISESKGDGYTF. CDR3 DNA sequence: TGTGCCATCAGTGAGTCGAAGGGGGATGGCTACACCTTC.

The chain carries TRBV4-3 and TRBJ2-7; TRBD2 matches at 8 bases. The V and J ends lost 0 bases and 4 bases, in that order; junction bases with no gene match: 8. CDR1 and CDR2 from the germline V gene are LGHNA and YSLEER. The CDR3 length is 16 residues. The CDR3 DNA sequence: TGCGCCAGCAGCCAAGATTTAAGGACTAGCTTATACGAGCAGTACTTC. It translates to CASSQDLRTSLYEQYF.

There are a few counts of this clone. This rearrangement joins TRBV6-6 to TRBJ1-1; 7 positions match TRBD1. The germline V gene encodes CDR1 MNHNY and CDR2 SVGAGI (reference sequence). J gave up 3 bases and V 4 bases, and 8 bases lay outside the gene matches. CDR3 length: 15 amino acids. CDR3 region: CASSLPPDRDTEAFF. The CDR3 nucleotides are TGTGCCAGCAGTTTACCTCCAGACAGGGACACTGAAGCTTTCTTT.

The J gene is TRBJ2-7, the V gene TRBV19; the D gene is possibly TRBD1 (6 bases). The V and J ends lost 5 bases and 2 bases respectively, with 22 bases between them. Germline CDR1 reads LNHDA; CDR2 reads SQIVND (reference sequence). The CDR3 extends over 17 amino acids. The CDR3 loop reads CASSAVSLGQQTYEQYF. CDR3 DNA sequence: TGTGCCAGTAGTGCTGTTTCGCTCGGACAGCAGACCTACGAGCAGTACTTC.

The chain has TRBV2 and TRBJ2-7; 10 bases match TRBD2. V gave up 8 bases and J gave up 0 bases; unmatched junction bases: 7. The CDR3 covers 15 residues. Germline V CDR1 and CDR2: SNHLY, FYNNEI. The CDR3 nucleotides are TGTGCCAGCCACCCTAGCGGGAGTTACTCCTACGAGCAGTACTTC. Residues: CASHPSGSYSYEQYF.

This sequence joins TRBV30 and TRBJ1-5, with D unclear. V shed 4 bases and J shed 2 bases, with 6 bases lying between them. The germline CDR1 and CDR2 sequences are GTSNPN and SVGIG (reference sequence). The CDR3 has 12 amino acids. CDR3 loop: CAWNTGNQPQHF. The CDR3 coding sequence is TGTGCCTGGAATACGGGCAATCAGCCCCAGCATTTT.

This chain uses TRBV19 with TRBJ2-5, with 9 bases that match TRBD1. The J call is doubtful: the DNA matches TRBJ2-7 better. This CDR3 has 16 amino acids. From germline, CDR1 is LNHDA and CDR2 SQIVND (reference sequence). CDR3 coding DNA: TGTGCCAGTAGTCCCCGGACAGGGGCCCCTTCCTACGAGCAGTACTTC. Amino acids: CASSPRTGAPSYEQYF.

This clone was counted a single time. The V call is TRBV7-2, the J call TRBJ2-3, with D perhaps TRBD1 (5 bases). Germline V gives CDR1 SGHTA, CDR2 FQGNSA. CDR3 length: 14 residues. The V end was cut by 4 bases, the J end by 8 bases, with 16 bases between. CDR3 DNA sequence: TGTGCCAGCAGCTCCATACCAGGGTCGGGTACGCAGTATTTT. This sequence encodes CASSSIPGSGTQYF.

The gene calls are TRBV6-5 and TRBJ2-1; no firm D call. The CDR3 has 11 residues. Germline loops: CDR1 MNHEY, CDR2 SVGAGI. The V gene lost 7 bases and the J gene lost 4 bases, with 5 bases spanning the gap. CDR3 residues: CASIQYNEQFF. Here the CDR3 DNA reads TGTGCCAGCATTCAATACAATGAGCAGTTCTTC.

The chain carries TRBV25-1 and TRBJ2-7; 14 positions match TRBD2. The J segment lost 3 bases and the V segment lost 7 bases, leaving 11 bases of the junction unmatched. CDR1 is MGHDK, CDR2 SYGVNS, per germline. CDR3 length equals 17 residues. The chain's CDR3 is CASTPWGLAGANYEQYF. The CDR3 DNA reads TGTGCCAGCACCCCATGGGGACTAGCGGGAGCTAACTACGAGCAGTACTTC.

The rearrangement links TRBV7-9 to TRBJ1-1; D is uncertain. V lost 4 bases, J lost 8 bases, and 14 bases lay in between. Germline lookup yields CDR1 SEHNR and CDR2 FQNEAQ (reference sequence). This CDR3 contains 13 residues. CDR3 nucleotides: TGTGCCAGCAGCTACCCCGGTGGAGGCGAAGCTTTCTTT. Its translation is CASSYPGGGEAFF.

In the case of this clone: A read error may produce the germline difference seen at one junction end. J is TRBJ2-1 and V is TRBV10-3, with TRBD1 identical over 9 bases. The germline V gene encodes CDR1 ENHRY and CDR2 SYGVKD. This CDR3 is built from 14 residues. CDR3 protein: CAMGTGIGNNGQFF. The CDR3, as DNA: TGTGCCATGGGGACAGGGATCGGGAACAATGGGCAGTTCTTC.

The chain employs TRBV28 and TRBJ2-5; TRBD1 aligns across 8 bases. The assigned J gene may be wrong: the sequence end matches TRBJ2-7 better. This CDR3 is built from 14 residues. Germline V gene data show CDR1 as MDHEN and CDR2 as SYDVKM. The CDR3 DNA follows: TGTGCCAGCAGTCTGACAGGGGAATGGGTCGAGCAGTACTTC. Protein product: CASSLTGEWVEQYF.

This sequence joins TRBV7-2 and TRBJ2-7, with a possible D match to TRBD2 (6 bases). V dropped 5 bases and J dropped 2 bases, with 19 bases sitting between them. The length of the CDR3 is 16 residues. Germline-derived CDR1 and CDR2 are SGHTA and FQGNSA. As DNA, the CDR3 is TGTGCCAGCAGCCCGGGGAGGTCCCTAAAGACCTACGAGCAGTACTTC. As protein: CASSPGRSLKTYEQYF.

This chain uses TRBV27 with TRBJ1-1, with TRBD1 as a possible D gene (5 bases). Trimming took off 6 bases at V and 0 bases at J, with 14 bases between the two ends. This CDR3 is built from 15 residues. In germline, CDR1 is MNHEY, CDR2 SMNVEV (reference sequence). CDR3 DNA sequence: TGTGCCAGCAGGGGCCCCGGGGGAGTGAACACTGAAGCTTTCTTT. It yields the protein CASRGPGGVNTEAFF.

The table lists this clone with a count of one. V usage is TRBV6-1 and J usage is TRBJ1-1; the D is unclear. The CDR3 is made up of 13 amino acids. The V gene lost 6 bases and the J gene lost 0 bases, with 8 bases spanning the gap. The germline V gene has CDR1 MNHNS and CDR2 SASEGT. CDR3 loop: CASSRTVNTEAFF. In DNA, the CDR3 is TGTGCCAGCAGCAGAACAGTGAACACTGAAGCTTTCTTT.

This clone was recorded a few times. This sequence joins TRBV4-1 and TRBJ2-7; 8 nucleotides match TRBD2. Germline V CDR1 and CDR2: MGHRA, YSYEKL. This CDR3 is 13 amino acids long. V shed 8 bases and J 6 bases; nucleotides not matched to a gene: 9. CDR3 in DNA: TGCGCCAGCGGTGAGCGGGAGCGAGGCGAGCAGTACTTC. Translated: CASGERERGEQYF.